The entry that follows covers one T cell receptor beta chain sequence. Second-dose groups at about 4 or about 12 weeks were pooled. This sample was taken from a study of T cell responses to AZD1222 COVID-19 vaccine. Data came from immunoSEQ multiplex PCR; TCRdb stores just in-frame clones and leaves some out. The repertoire has 130,000 or so clones, 91% of them found once; the top ten carry 1.5% to 2%. The TCR comes from an adult who received the AZD1222 COVID-19 vaccine. This specimen was peripheral blood, taken 28 days after the second AZD1222 dose.

This CDR3 reads CASKVQGLNYGYTF. CDR3 nucleotide sequence: TGTGCCAGCAAGGTACAGGGACTTAACTATGGCTACACCTTC. The chain has TRBV5-4 and TRBJ1-2, with TRBD1 as a possible D gene (6 bases). This CDR3 has 14 residues. Germline-derived CDR1 and CDR2 are SGHNT and YYREEE (reference sequence). V lost 6 bases, J lost 1 base, and 13 bases lay in between. The full variable domain, with the rest looked up from reference TRBV5-4 and TRBJ1-2, is ETGVTQSPTHLIKTRGQQVTLRCSSQSGHNTVSWYQQALGQGPQFIFQYYREEENGRGNFPPRFSGLQFPNYSSELNVNALELDDSALYLCASKVQGLNYGYTFGSGTRLTVV.